This entry is about one T cell receptor (beta chain). The data were taken from a study of blood T cell repertoires in COVID-19. Overall study context: Samples of COVID-19 (acute and convalescent) were obtained from the United States, Italy and Spain.

Germline V gene lookup returns CDR1 SEHNR and CDR2 FQNEAQ (reference sequence). With 5 bases clipped from V and 4 bases from J, the junction kept 2 bases outside the gene matches. The CDR3 is 13 residues long. TCRdb's table, derived via immunoSEQ multiplex PCR, lists solely in-frame clones and lacks some. The sample shows some 200,000 clones, less than 90% of them seen only once. The source material was peripheral blood. The clonotype originates from a woman aged 40 to 55 with acute or convalescent COVID-19. The chain links TRBV7-9 to TRBJ1-5; TRBD1 matches at 7 bases. The CDR3 DNA sequence: TGTGCCAGCAGCCAACAGGGGAATCAGCCCCAGCATTTT. Amino acid sequence: CASSQQGNQPQHF.